What follows are 28 T cell receptor beta chains derived from one specimen sequenced in a study of human T cells and chemical hapten exposure. Described time point: pre-sensitization, week 0. Treatment described: therapeutic diphenylcyclopropenone sensitization with weekly scalp DPC. A single record per CDR3 protein comes from TCRdb applying MiXCR to the RACE reads. The sample has 380,000 or so distinct CDR3 sequences, approximately 5% seen once. The sample consisted of whole blood, taken in connection with sensitization to the hapten diphenylcyclopropenone (DPC). The receptors come from a woman between 18 and 29 years old with alopecia areata. Some clones in this sample may be carry-over from other donors' samples.

Sample share makes this clonotype medium-sized (0.01 to 0.1%). The genes are TRBV29-1 and TRBJ2-1, with 9 bases aligning to TRBD2. V was clipped by 7 bases and J by 10 bases; unmatched bases: 14. Germline values: CDR1 SQVTM, CDR2 ANQGSEA. There are 14 residues in the CDR3. In DNA form, the CDR3 reads TGCAGCGCTGATGCGGGGGGGCCAGTGAGCGAGCAGTTCTTC. Encoded protein: CSADAGGPVSEQFF.

This clonotype came up many times. This chain connects TRBV6-2 or TRBV6-3 to TRBJ2-7; the D call may be TRBD1 or TRBD2 (6 bases each). The CDR3 runs 16 residues. Trimming removed 6 bases from V and 4 bases from J, with 22 bases in between. Germline V gene sequence: CDR1 MNHEY, CDR2 SVGEGT. The CDR3: CASSQLLLGGGYEQYF. The CDR3 DNA sequence: TGTGCCAGCAGCCAACTCCTCTTAGGAGGGGGATACGAGCAGTACTTC.

This clonotype has only a few counts. The chain recombines TRBV7-8 with TRBJ2-7; D gene unclear. The germline V gene encodes CDR1 SGHVS and CDR2 FQNEAQ. V was pared by 2 bases and J by 4 bases, with 12 bases between. The CDR3 totals 14 residues. CDR3 nucleotides: TGTGCCAGCAGCTTAAGCTCTCGACTGTACGAGCAGTACTTC. Its translation is CASSLSSRLYEQYF. The variable domain in full, completed from reference TRBV7-8 and TRBJ2-7, reads GAGVSQSPRYKVAKRGQDVALRCDPISGHVSLFWYQQALGQGPEFLTYFQNEAQLDKSGLPSDRFFAERPEGSVSTLKIQRTQQEDSAVYLCASSLSSRLYEQYFGPGTRLTVT.

This clonotype was observed many times. This sequence joins TRBV7-2 and TRBJ2-3; possible D gene TRBD2, 6 bases. Germline V gene data show CDR1 as SGHTA and CDR2 as FQGNSA. The V gene lost 1 base and the J gene lost 7 bases, with 15 bases spanning the gap. CDR3 length equals 15 residues. The CDR3 is CASSLGVGGVNTQYF. CDR3 DNA: TGTGCCAGCAGCTTAGGGGTCGGGGGTGTAAATACGCAGTATTTT. Full variable domain (rest looked up from reference TRBV7-2 and TRBJ2-3): GAGVSQSPSNKVTEKGKDVELRCDPISGHTALYWYRQSLGQGLEFLIYFQGNSAPDKSGLPSDRFSAERTGGSVSTLTIQRTQQEDSAVYLCASSLGVGGVNTQYFGPGTRLTVL.

This clonotype has more than one count but fewer than ten. This chain links TRBV5-6 with TRBJ2-7; D may correspond to TRBD1 or TRBD2 (5 bases each). V was pared by 1 base and J by 3 bases, with 8 bases between. CDR1 and CDR2 from the germline V gene are SGHDT and YYEEEE. The CDR3 extends over 13 amino acids. CDR3 protein: CASSLLGDYEQYF. DNA of the CDR3: TGTGCCAGCAGCTTGTTGGGGGACTACGAGCAGTACTTC.

This clonotype turned up a few times. The chain is built from TRBV18 and TRBJ1-1, with unresolved D. CDR1 is KGHSH, CDR2 LQKENI, per germline. V lost 6 bases and J lost 3, with 20 bases in between. This CDR3 is 16 amino acids long. The CDR3 is CASSKTGGGIYTEAFF. The CDR3, as DNA: TGTGCCAGCTCCAAAACCGGAGGAGGGATATACACTGAAGCTTTCTTT.

This clonotype has ten or more counts. The chain uses TRBV11-2 and TRBJ2-3; D gene ambiguous. Germline CDR1 SGHAT, CDR2 FQNNGV. V lost 7 bases and J 0 bases, leaving 8 bases between the germline ends. CDR3 length: 13 residues. CDR3 region: CASNVRSTDTQYF. CDR3 DNA sequence: TGTGCCAGCAACGTTAGGAGCACAGATACGCAGTATTTT.

The rearrangement uses TRBV7-2 and TRBJ1-1; D ambiguous. CDR1 is SGHTA and CDR2 is FQGNSA in the germline V gene. Trimming removed 3 bases at V and 0 bases at J, with 11 bases between. This CDR3 has 15 amino acids. This chain's CDR3 is CASSLLGKMNTEAFF. The CDR3 nucleotides read TGTGCCAGCAGCTTGCTGGGGAAAATGAACACTGAAGCTTTCTTT.

This clonotype turned up a few times. The chain has TRBV29-1 and TRBJ2-3; 8 bases align to TRBD2. The CDR3 contains 15 residues. Germline V gene data show CDR1 as SQVTM and CDR2 as ANQGSEA. J lost 0 bases, V lost 3 bases, and 5 bases had no gene match. The CDR3 bases are TGCAGCGTTGAGTGGACTAGCCTGAGCACAGATACGCAGTATTTT. Protein sequence: CSVEWTSLSTDTQYF.

In its sample, this clonotype was seen a few times. V gene TRBV5-6 combines with J gene TRBJ2-7; 7 bases are shared with TRBD1. The V gene's germline CDR1 is SGHDT and CDR2 YYEEEE. This CDR3 region has 15 residues. Losses at the gene ends were 4 bases for V and 2 bases for J; bases not matched to a gene: 9. CDR3 nucleotides: TGTGCCAGCAGCCGAGGGACAGCTTATACCTACGAGCAGTACTTC. Its protein is CASSRGTAYTYEQYF.

In this sample, this clonotype turned up a few times. This CDR3 reads CASSYSRTQSSYEQYF. CDR3 bases: TGTGCCAGCAGTTACTCAAGGACCCAGAGCTCCTACGAGCAGTACTTC. This sequence joins TRBV6-2 or TRBV6-3 and TRBJ2-7; D call uncertain. Looked up from germline, CDR1 is MNHEY and CDR2 is SVGEGT. Trimming shortened V by 0 bases and J by 0 bases, and 12 bases separated the two germline ends. The CDR3 loop spans 16 amino acids.

This clonotype appeared a few times. The V gene is TRBV20-1, the J gene TRBJ2-7, with D tentatively TRBD1 (5 bases). In germline, CDR1 is DFQATT, CDR2 SNEGSKA (reference sequence). Trimming removed 2 bases at V and 4 bases at J, with 9 bases between. The CDR3 has 12 residues. CDR3 protein: CSARRQTYEQYF. The DNA of the CDR3 is TGCAGTGCTAGACGACAGACATACGAGCAGTACTTC.

Only a few counts were recorded for this clonotype. The chain combines TRBV5-1 with TRBJ2-5; TRBD1 matches at 7 bases. Germline CDR1 SGHRS, CDR2 YFSETQ. V gave up 4 bases and J gave up 4 bases; unmatched junction bases: 7. CDR3 length equals 14 residues. CDR3 DNA sequence: TGCGCCAGCAGCCGGCAGGGACAGAGAGAGACCCAGTACTTC. This sequence encodes CASSRQGQRETQYF.

This clonotype was found many times. This chain joins TRBV15 and TRBJ2-1, with 10 bases that match TRBD2. Germline CDR1 is LNHNV and CDR2 is YYDKDF (reference sequence). CDR3 length: 17 residues. J lost 5 bases, V lost 0 bases, and 7 bases had no gene match. DNA for the CDR3: TGTGCCACCAGCAGAGATCGTGGACTAGCGGAAAACAATGAGCAGTTCTTC. Protein sequence: CATSRDRGLAENNEQFF.

Many counts were recorded for this clonotype. The chain carries TRBV9 and TRBJ2-3; D unclear. The CDR3 has 11 amino acids. CDR1 is SGDLS, CDR2 YYNGEE, per germline. Trimming cost V 3 bases and J 2 bases, with 1 base left between them. The DNA of the CDR3 is TGTGCCAGCAGCGCCACAGATACGCAGTATTTT. The encoded protein is CASSATDTQYF.

This chain links TRBV5-6 with TRBJ1-1; D is possibly TRBD1 (5 bases). Trimming left V 5 bases short and J 6 bases short, with 11 bases between. The CDR3 loop spans 12 amino acids. CDR1 and CDR2 (germline): SGHDT, YYEEEE. The CDR3 here is CASRSPGAEAFF. CDR3 nucleotide sequence: TGTGCCAGCAGATCCCCGGGGGCTGAAGCTTTCTTT.

A few counts support this clonotype. The chain employs TRBV5-6 and TRBJ1-6, with 9 bases fitting TRBD1. The CDR3 sequence is 16 residues long. The germline V gene encodes CDR1 SGHDT and CDR2 YYEEEE. Losses at the gene ends were 4 bases for V and 7 bases for J; bases not matched to a gene: 9. CDR3 DNA: TGTGCCAGCAGCCCGGACAGGGGAATGAGCAATTCACCCCTCCACTTT. Translated: CASSPDRGMSNSPLHF. The full variable domain, in which reference TRBV5-6 and TRBJ1-6 provide the parts outside the CDR3, is DAGVTQSPTHLIKTRGQQVTLRCSPKSGHDTVSWYQQALGQGPQFIFQYYEEEERQRGNFPDRFSGHQFPNYSSELNVNALLLGDSALYLCASSPDRGMSNSPLHFGNGTRLTVT.

V usage is TRBV14 and J usage is TRBJ2-3, with TRBD2 matching over 10 bases. V lost 2 bases to trimming and J lost 1 base; unmatched junction nucleotides: 3. The CDR3 extends over 16 amino acids. CDR1 is SGHDN, CDR2 FVKESK, per germline. The CDR3 coding sequence is TGTGCCAGCAGCCAAAACCTAGCGGGGGGCACAGATACGCAGTATTTT. Its translation is CASSQNLAGGTDTQYF.

Only a few counts were recorded for this clonotype. This chain connects TRBV7-9 to TRBJ1-2; D is uncertain. V was clipped by 1 base and J by 4 bases, with 10 bases between them. The length of the CDR3 is 14 residues. Germline CDR1 is SEHNR and CDR2 is FQNEAQ (reference sequence). The CDR3 reads CASSLEARIYGYTF. CDR3 in DNA: TGTGCCAGCAGCTTAGAGGCCCGCATCTATGGCTACACCTTC.

There are many counts of this clonotype. V gene TRBV10-3 combines with J gene TRBJ1-1; maybe TRBD1 (5 bases). Germline V lookup: CDR1 ENHRY, CDR2 SYGVKD. Between the trimmed V and J ends, which lost 8 bases and 3 bases, there was a span of 10 bases. The CDR3 extends over 12 amino acids. DNA of the CDR3: TGTGCCATCGGGGACCGGGACACTGAAGCTTTCTTT. It codes for CAIGDRDTEAFF.

V usage is TRBV7-2 and J usage is TRBJ1-3; unclear D gene. The CDR3 has 13 amino acids. CDR1 SGHTA and CDR2 FQGNSA come from the germline V gene. V was pared by 2 bases and J by 8 bases, with 10 bases between. The CDR3 region has the DNA TGTGCCAGCAGCTTAATTTGGGTAGACACCATATATTTT. Amino acid sequence: CASSLIWVDTIYF.

At least ten counts were recorded for this clonotype. This sequence joins TRBV27 and TRBJ1-1; 7 bases map to TRBD1. After removal of 4 bases from V and 4 bases from J, the junction contained 9 bases not matched to a gene. Germline CDR1 and CDR2: MNHEY and SMNVEV (reference sequence). The CDR3 covers 15 residues. CDR3 loop: CASSSQGSPGTEAFF. CDR3 coding DNA: TGTGCCAGCAGTTCACAGGGGAGTCCCGGCACTGAAGCTTTCTTT.

At least ten counts were recorded for this clonotype. The chain is built from TRBV28 and TRBJ1-5; D remains ambiguous. Germline-derived CDR1 and CDR2 are MDHEN and SYDVKM. The germline V and J ends were trimmed by 3 bases and 0 bases, with 12 bases remaining between them. CDR3 length: 16 amino acids. CDR3 nucleotide sequence: TGTGCCAGCAGTTTTACCGTGGGTTATAGCAATCAGCCCCAGCATTTT. The encoded protein is CASSFTVGYSNQPQHF.

The genes are TRBV27 and TRBJ2-1; maybe TRBD2 (6 bases). The V gene lost 1 base and the J gene lost 6 bases, with 13 bases spanning the gap. The CDR3 consists of 15 residues. Germline CDR1 MNHEY, CDR2 SMNVEV (reference sequence). The CDR3 sequence: CASSLLAGGSNEQFF. The CDR3, as DNA: TGTGCCAGCAGTTTATTGGCAGGAGGGAGCAATGAGCAGTTCTTC.

This clonotype was detected ten times or more. The rearrangement joins TRBV12-3 or TRBV12-4 to TRBJ2-3; 11 positions match TRBD2. V was clipped by 5 bases and J by 3 bases; unmatched bases: 4. The CDR3 spans 15 residues. Written as DNA, the CDR3 is TGTGCCAGCAGTCGGGGACTAGCGGCAACAGATACGCAGTATTTT. Protein product: CASSRGLAATDTQYF.

The V call is TRBV15, the J call TRBJ2-2; TRBD1 aligns across 11 bases. Germline V gene lookup returns CDR1 LNHNV and CDR2 YYDKDF (reference sequence). The length of the CDR3 is 16 residues. J was trimmed by 10 bases and V by 0 bases; bases with no gene match: 7. CDR3 in amino acids: CATSRDGQGAGEELFF. The CDR3 bases are TGTGCCACCAGCAGAGACGGACAGGGGGCAGGCGAGGAGCTGTTTTTT. Together with reference TRBV15 and TRBJ2-2, the CDR3 gives the full variable domain: DAMVIQNPRYQVTQFGKPVTLSCSQTLNHNVMYWYQQKSSQAPKLLFHYYDKDFNNEADTPDNFQSRRPNTSFCFLDIRSPGLGDTAMYLCATSRDGQGAGEELFFGEGSRLTVL.

This clonotype was picked up many times. The chain is built from TRBV21-1 and TRBJ2-7; TRBD1 was called by the table and not checked on the DNA. TRBV21-1 is a pseudogene segment. This CDR3 has 16 residues. For the CDR3, the DNA is TGTGCCAGCAGCCCAAGAGGGGACAGGTCCTACTACGAGCAGTACTTC. Translated, it gives CASSPRGDRSYYEQYF.

This clonotype was observed a handful of times. CDR3 in amino acids: CSAKTSGVNTGELFF. DNA for the CDR3: TGCAGTGCTAAAACTAGCGGGGTCAACACCGGGGAGCTGTTTTTT. This chain connects TRBV20-1 to TRBJ2-2, with 10 bases matching TRBD2. Germline loops: CDR1 DFQATT, CDR2 SNEGSKA (reference sequence). The CDR3 spans 15 residues. J gave up 2 bases and V 4 bases, and 4 bases lay outside the gene matches.